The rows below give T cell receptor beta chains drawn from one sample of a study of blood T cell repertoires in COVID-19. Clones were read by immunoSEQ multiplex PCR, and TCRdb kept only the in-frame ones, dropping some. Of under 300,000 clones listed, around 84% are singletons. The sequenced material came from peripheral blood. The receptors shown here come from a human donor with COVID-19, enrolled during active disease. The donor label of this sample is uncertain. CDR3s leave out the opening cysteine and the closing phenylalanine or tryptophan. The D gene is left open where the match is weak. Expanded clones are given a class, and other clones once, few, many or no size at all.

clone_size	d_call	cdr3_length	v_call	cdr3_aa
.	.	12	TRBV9	ASSAREGDQPQH
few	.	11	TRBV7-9	ASILGEDTEAF
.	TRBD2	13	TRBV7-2	ASSPGLPNTGELF
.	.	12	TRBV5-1	ASSLMTDNYGYT
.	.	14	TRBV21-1	ASSKEGRGRDYGYT
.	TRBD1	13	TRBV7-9	ASSLGPTGGSEAF
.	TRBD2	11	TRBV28	ASSRGDTDTQY
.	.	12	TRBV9	ASSPDSSTDTQY
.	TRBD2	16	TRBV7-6	ASSSGGRTSGKRNEQY
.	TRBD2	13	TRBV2	ASSSGTSSYNEQF
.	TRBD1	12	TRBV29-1	SVEGDRDYYGYT
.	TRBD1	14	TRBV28	ASSLPGQGVTGELF
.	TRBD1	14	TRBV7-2	ASKPTLGGANTEAF
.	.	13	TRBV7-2	ASSPTSPAFDTQY
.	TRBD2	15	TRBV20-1	SATDGTSGKSSYEQY
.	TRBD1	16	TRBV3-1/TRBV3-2	ASSQFGAGTGRPYEQY
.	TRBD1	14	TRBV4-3	ASSPSGGAGGNTIY
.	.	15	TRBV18	ASSLGSGTHDGNTIY
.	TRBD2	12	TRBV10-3	AINPGLETYEQY
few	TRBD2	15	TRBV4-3	ASSQVTSGSGSYEQY
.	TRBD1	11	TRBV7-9	ASSQGADTEAF
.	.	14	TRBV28	ASSPWSDTGRGKLF
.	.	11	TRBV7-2	ASSLQENTEAF
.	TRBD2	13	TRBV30	AWSVSLAGEGEQF
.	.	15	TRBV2	ATERDFTSSYNSPLH
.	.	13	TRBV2	ASSAQFLGNQPQH
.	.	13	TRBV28	ASSRTRTVNSPLH
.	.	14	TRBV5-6	ASSLRVKQASYEQY
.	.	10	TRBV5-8	ASSSNRFTAF
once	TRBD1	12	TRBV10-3	AISGDRGNQPQH
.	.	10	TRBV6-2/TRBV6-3	ASSYMRYGYT
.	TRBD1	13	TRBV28	ASSSGQGNTGELF
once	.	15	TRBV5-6	ASSLDYGAGQSYEQY
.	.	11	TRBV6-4	ASSETENQPQH
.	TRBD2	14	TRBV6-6	ASSYPNGRATYEQY
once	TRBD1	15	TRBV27	ASSHRIGTGDWDTQY
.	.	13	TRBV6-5	ASSYSGGRDYGYT
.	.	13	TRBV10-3	AISERATNTGELF
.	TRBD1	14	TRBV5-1	ASSLVGGRSGNTIY
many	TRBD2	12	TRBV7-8	ASSLGREGYEQY
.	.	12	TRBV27	ASSLAGGNEKLF
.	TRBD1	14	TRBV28	ASSLRWGTGVEKLF
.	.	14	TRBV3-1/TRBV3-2	ASSQVGQTSGNTIY
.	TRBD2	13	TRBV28	ASSTGTSGINEQF
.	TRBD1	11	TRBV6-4	ASSVAGGSGYT